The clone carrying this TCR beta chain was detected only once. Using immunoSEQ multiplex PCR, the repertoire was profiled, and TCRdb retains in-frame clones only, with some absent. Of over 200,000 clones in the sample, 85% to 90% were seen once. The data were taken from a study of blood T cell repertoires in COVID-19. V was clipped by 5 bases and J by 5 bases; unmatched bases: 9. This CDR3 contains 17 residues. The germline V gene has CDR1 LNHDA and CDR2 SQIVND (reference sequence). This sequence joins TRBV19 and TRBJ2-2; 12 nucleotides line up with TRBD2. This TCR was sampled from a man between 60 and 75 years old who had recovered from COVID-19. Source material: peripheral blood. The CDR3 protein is CASSVSSGGAGTGELFF. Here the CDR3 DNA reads TGTGCCAGTAGTGTGTCTAGCGGGGGGGCTGGTACCGGGGAGCTGTTTTTT.